This T cell receptor beta chain is drawn from a study of T cell changes during pregnancy in multiple sclerosis. Some clones are missing from TCRdb's copy, which holds only in-frame ones; the method was immunoSEQ multiplex PCR. The data contain over 50,000 clones, approximately 90% of them singletons. The V end was cut by 2 bases, the J end by 8 bases, with 15 bases between. Germline V lookup: CDR1 MNHEY, CDR2 SMNVEV (reference sequence). The CDR3 consists of 14 residues. The source was peripheral blood, collected in the first trimester of pregnancy. The clonotype was recovered from a female donor with multiple sclerosis, enrolled in a pregnancy study. The genes are TRBV27 and TRBJ1-1; possible D gene TRBD1, 5 bases. CDR3 bases: TGTGCCAGCAGTTTAAGATTTAGGTCAGGGGAAGCTTTCTTT. Encoded protein: CASSLRFRSGEAFF.